Shown below are 17 T cell receptor beta chains from a single sample sequenced in a study of cytomegalovirus exposure and HLA in healthy donors. Use of 60 Vbeta and 13 Jbeta primers characterized the PCR. Sequenced by immunoSEQ multiplex PCR; TCRdb stores in-frame clones only, minus some. The sample has about 190,000 clones; around 75% are singletons. Specimen: PBMCs. These receptor sequences come from a woman aged 25-40 years in good health and CMV-seropositive.

This clone was counted only a few times. This chain uses TRBV7-2 with TRBJ2-2; no clear D gene. V dropped 1 base and J dropped 2 bases, with 5 bases sitting between them. Per germline, CDR1 SGHTA and CDR2 FQGNSA. CDR3 length equals 14 residues. The CDR3 spells CASSLDRNTGELFF. CDR3 in DNA: TGTGCCAGCAGCTTAGACAGAAACACCGGGGAGCTGTTTTTT.

The chain joins TRBV27 to TRBJ1-1, with 12 bases matching TRBD1. Germline V gene lookup returns CDR1 MNHEY and CDR2 SMNVEV (reference sequence). CDR3 length equals 18 residues. V shed 5 bases, J shed 10 bases, and the junction held 20 bases outside the gene matches. This chain's CDR3 is CASSVGQGARFNFHGAFF. In nucleotides, the CDR3 is TGTGCCAGCAGTGTGGGACAGGGGGCGCGGTTTAATTTTCATGGAGCTTTCTTT.

A single count supports this clone. The CDR3 coding sequence is TGTGCCAGCAGCTTAGGAGGCGCTAACCTCTACGAGCAGTACTTC. Protein sequence: CASSLGGANLYEQYF. V gene TRBV7-6 combines with J gene TRBJ2-7; D not certain. From germline, CDR1 is SGHVS and CDR2 FNYEAQ. The CDR3 has 15 amino acids. The V end was cut by 1 base, the J end by 3 bases, with 13 bases between.

The chain is built from TRBV6-1 and TRBJ1-1; D is perhaps TRBD1 (6 bases). V was cut by 6 bases and J by 11 bases, with 13 bases left in between. The CDR3 is 11 amino acids. Germline lookup yields CDR1 MNHNS and CDR2 SASEGT. CDR3 DNA: TGTGCCAGCAGCCCAGGGGCGCGGGCTTTCTTT. Protein sequence: CASSPGARAFF.

V and J are TRBV11-2 and TRBJ2-7; 9 nucleotides align to TRBD2. Germline V gene data show CDR1 as SGHAT and CDR2 as FQNNGV. V lost 2 bases and J lost 5; bases outside the gene matches: 1. CDR3 length: 13 residues. CDR3 amino acids: CASSLWTSDEQYF. CDR3 in DNA: TGTGCCAGCAGCTTATGGACTAGCGACGAGCAGTACTTC.

The rearrangement links TRBV29-1 to TRBJ2-7; D perhaps matches TRBD2 (5 bases). There are 14 residues in the CDR3. CDR1 is SQVTM, CDR2 ANQGSEA, per germline. Trimming took off 6 bases at V and 2 bases at J, with 17 bases between the two ends. The CDR3 DNA reads as TGCAGCGTGGACTCTTCAGACCCCCCCTACGAGCAGTACTTC. Protein: CSVDSSDPPYEQYF.

The genes are TRBV6-6 and TRBJ2-3; 7 nucleotides match TRBD2. The CDR3 has 15 amino acids. The ends lost 7 bases at V and 2 bases at J; junction bases unmatched: 9. CDR1 is MNHNY and CDR2 is SVGAGI in the germline V gene (reference sequence). CDR3: CASTQPAGPTDTQYF. The CDR3 DNA reads TGTGCCAGCACCCAGCCAGCGGGACCCACAGATACGCAGTATTTT.

This chain joins TRBV12-1 and TRBJ2-7; the D segment call TRBD1 is taken from the table without a DNA check. TRBV12-1 has pseudogene status. The CDR3 contains 16 residues. CDR3 DNA: TGTGCCAGCAGCCTGGGATACAGGGAAGTCTGGTGCGAGCAGTACTTC. It yields the protein CASSLGYREVWCEQYF.

The chain recombines TRBV7-9 with TRBJ1-1; D is ambiguous. The CDR3 length is 18 residues. Germline CDR1 reads SEHNR; CDR2 reads FQNEAQ (reference sequence). Trimming removed 5 bases from V and 1 base from J, with 23 bases in between. The CDR3 sequence: CASSADPGPGPSNTEAFF. The CDR3, as DNA: TGTGCCAGCAGCGCGGATCCGGGTCCCGGCCCCTCGAACACTGAAGCTTTCTTT.

This clone was seen a handful of times. V gene TRBV7-9 combines with J gene TRBJ2-5; a weak D match, TRBD1 (6 bases). In germline, CDR1 is SEHNR, CDR2 FQNEAQ (reference sequence). With 4 bases removed from V and 5 bases from J, the gap between germline ends came to 20 bases. The CDR3 is 16 amino acids. The chain's CDR3 is CASSSHRAIAKETQYF. DNA for the CDR3: TGTGCCAGCAGCTCTCACAGGGCCATAGCGAAGGAGACCCAGTACTTC.

The chain couples TRBV27 to TRBJ2-4, with D tentatively TRBD1 (6 bases). The CDR3 is 17 residues long. CDR1 is MNHEY, CDR2 SMNVEV, per germline (reference sequence). V lost 5 bases to trimming and J lost 3 bases, with 20 bases between them. CDR3 in amino acids: CASSPEGYGTFKNIQYF. CDR3 DNA sequence: TGTGCCAGCAGTCCCGAAGGATACGGGACATTCAAAAACATTCAGTACTTC.

The V and J genes are TRBV5-1 and TRBJ2-7; no reliable D call. This CDR3 contains 15 residues. Per germline, CDR1 SGHRS and CDR2 YFSETQ. V shed 1 base and J shed 0 bases, with 11 bases lying between them. CDR3 protein: CASSLSGLISYEQYF. The CDR3 DNA sequence: TGCGCCAGCAGCTTGTCAGGATTAATCTCCTACGAGCAGTACTTC. Filled out from reference TRBV5-1 and TRBJ2-7, the complete variable domain reads KAGVTQTPRYLIKTRGQQVTLSCSPISGHRSVSWYQQTPGQGLQFLFEYFSETQRNKGNFPGRFSGRQFSNSRSEMNVSTLELGDSALYLCASSLSGLISYEQYFGPGTRLTVT.

The CDR3 DNA reads TGTGCCAGCAGCTTTTGGCGGGAGAGAATGGACGGGGAGCTGTTTTTT. Encoded protein: CASSFWRERMDGELFF. The rearrangement links TRBV7-2 to TRBJ2-2, with TRBD2 identical over 7 bases. The V segment lost 3 bases and the J segment 7 bases; nucleotides outside the gene matches: 11. This CDR3 is 16 amino acids long. Germline V gene sequence: CDR1 SGHTA, CDR2 FQGNSA.

Worth noting for this clone: Relative to the germline gene, one junction end is altered; a read error may explain this. V usage is TRBV7-9 and J usage is TRBJ2-7; 7 bases are shared with TRBD1. The CDR3 has 15 residues. The germline V gene encodes CDR1 SEHNR and CDR2 FQNEAQ (reference sequence). As DNA, the CDR3 is TGTTCCAGCAGCTCGTTCGACAGGGAGTCCTACGAGCAGTACTTC. This sequence encodes CSSSSFDRESYEQYF. Full variable domain (remainder filled in from reference TRBV7-9 and TRBJ2-7): DTGVSQNPRHKITKRGQNVTFRCDPISEHNRLYWYRQTLGQGPEFLTYFQNEAQLEKSRLLSDRFSAERPKGSFSTLEIQRTEQGDSAMYLCSSSSFDRESYEQYFGPGTRLTVT.

The V and J genes are TRBV7-9 and TRBJ2-7; TRBD2 might be the D (7 bases). The CDR3 is 15 amino acids. CDR1 SEHNR and CDR2 FQNEAQ come from the germline V gene (reference sequence). V was trimmed by 7 bases and J by 1 base, leaving 17 bases between them. In DNA form, the CDR3 reads TGTGCCAGCACAGAGGGGGGGGGCTTTTCCTACGAGCAGTACTTC. Translation: CASTEGGGFSYEQYF.

This clone turned up a few times. The chain links TRBV19 to TRBJ2-1; 8 bases fit TRBD1. Germline CDR1 and CDR2: LNHDA and SQIVND (reference sequence). CDR3 length: 17 residues. V shed 1 base, J shed 0 bases, and the junction held 5 bases outside the gene matches. The CDR3 nucleotides read TGTGCCAGTAGTATAGTACAGGGGGAAAGCTCCTACAATGAGCAGTTCTTC. Translated: CASSIVQGESSYNEQFF.

This clone was seen only a few times. The chain joins TRBV6-4 to TRBJ2-3; 8 nucleotides line up with TRBD2. The germline gives CDR1 MRHNA, CDR2 SNTAGT. CDR3 size: 15 residues. Trimming cost V 0 bases and J 4 bases; bases outside gene matches: 3. Here the CDR3 DNA reads TGTGCCAGCAGTGACTCTAGCGGGAAAGCAGATACGCAGTATTTT. Its translation is CASSDSSGKADTQYF.